This T cell receptor beta chain was captured by sequencing in a study of T cells after yellow fever vaccination. Template switching with 5'RACE generated the TCR cDNA and added a universal primer site and UMIs. TCRdb re-derived calls from the 5' RACE reads in MiXCR, one entry per CDR3 protein. Here the sample spans some 350,000 distinct CDR3 sequences, 11% being singletons. The study, taken as a whole, reports: Just a small share of clonotypes turned up in the CD4 compartment as well as the CD8 compartment. Booster sampling recovered most clones from primary vaccination (under 97% CD4, around 88% CD8). Abundant clonotypes from the bulk population could have been carried over as contaminants into FACS-sorted repertoires.

Trimming took off 5 bases at V and 2 bases at J, with 10 bases between the two ends. This CDR3 has 13 amino acids. In germline, CDR1 is MDHEN, CDR2 SYDVKM. Concerning this clonotype itself: Its antigen is not identified.

The sample consisted of PBMCs, taken on the day of the first yellow fever vaccination. This TCR derives from a man younger than 35 who received the YFV17D yellow fever vaccine. The chain is built from TRBV28 and TRBJ2-7; the D is unclear. The CDR3 coding sequence is TGTGCCAGCAGTAAAAGGCGTACCTACGAGCAGTACTTC. Protein product: CASSKRRTYEQYF.